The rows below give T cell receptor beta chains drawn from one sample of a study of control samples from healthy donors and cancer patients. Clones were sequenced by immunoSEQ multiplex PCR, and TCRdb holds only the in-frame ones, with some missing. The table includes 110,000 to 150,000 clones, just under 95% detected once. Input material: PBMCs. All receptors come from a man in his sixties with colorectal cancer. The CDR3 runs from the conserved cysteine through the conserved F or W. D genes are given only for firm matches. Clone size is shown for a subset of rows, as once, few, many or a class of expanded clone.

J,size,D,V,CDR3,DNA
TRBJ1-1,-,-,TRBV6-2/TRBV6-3,CASSIRGGEAFF,TGTGCCAGCAGCATTCGGGGGGGTGAAGCTTTCTTT
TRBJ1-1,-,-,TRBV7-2,CASSIDRNTEAFF,TGTGCCAGCAGCATTGACAGGAACACTGAAGCTTTCTTT
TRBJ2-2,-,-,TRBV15,CATSREPQGSYTGELFF,TGTGCCACCAGCAGAGAACCTCAGGGGAGTTACACCGGGGAGCTGTTTTTT
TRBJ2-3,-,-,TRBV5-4,CASLRGGTDTQYF,TGTGCCAGCCTTCGAGGCGGCACAGATACGCAGTATTTT
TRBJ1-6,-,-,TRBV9,CASSVVSSPNSPLHF,TGTGCCAGCAGCGTAGTGAGCAGTCCCAATTCACCCCTCCACTTT
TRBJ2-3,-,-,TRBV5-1,CASSFGTDTQYF,TGCGCCAGCAGCTTTGGCACAGATACGCAGTATTTT
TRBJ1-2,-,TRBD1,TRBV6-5,CASSFRTGGGYTF,TGTGCCAGCAGTTTCCGGACAGGGGGCGGCTACACCTTC
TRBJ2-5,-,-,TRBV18,CASSPRGGPQETQYF,TGTGCCAGCTCACCTCGAGGGGGTCCCCAAGAGACCCAGTACTTC
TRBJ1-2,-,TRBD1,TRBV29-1,CSASGQGAYGYTF,TGCAGCGCCTCAGGACAGGGGGCGTATGGCTACACCTTC
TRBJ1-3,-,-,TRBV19,CASLGDGLAGNTIYF,TGTGCCAGTCTTGGGGACGGATTAGCTGGAAACACCATATATTTT
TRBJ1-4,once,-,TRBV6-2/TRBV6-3,CASSWGAGKLFF,TGTGCCAGCAGCTGGGGTGCGGGAAAACTGTTTTTT
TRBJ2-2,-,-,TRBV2,CASSVGTATGELFF,TGTGCCAGCAGTGTAGGGACTGCAACCGGGGAGCTGTTTTTT
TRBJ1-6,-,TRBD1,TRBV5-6,CASSLGQGSSYNSPLHF,TGTGCCAGCAGCTTGGGACAGGGAAGCTCCTATAATTCACCCCTCCACTTT
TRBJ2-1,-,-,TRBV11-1,CASSLSNEQFF,TGTGCCAGCAGCTTATCCAATGAGCAGTTCTTC
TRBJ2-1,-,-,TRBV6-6,CASRQTRSGVNEQFF,TGTGCCAGCAGGCAAACACGCTCGGGGGTCAATGAGCAGTTCTTC
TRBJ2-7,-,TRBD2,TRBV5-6,CASSLGGGVSSYEQYF,TGTGCCAGCAGCTTGGGCGGGGGGGTAAGCTCCTACGAGCAGTACTTC
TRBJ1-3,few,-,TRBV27,CASSLSAGGNTIYF,TGTGCCAGCAGTTTAAGTGCAGGAGGAAACACCATATATTTT
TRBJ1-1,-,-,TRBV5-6,CASSLNTEAFF,TGTGCCAGCAGCTTGAACACTGAAGCTTTCTTT
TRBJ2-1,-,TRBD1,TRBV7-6,CASSLAQGARDEQFF,TGTGCCAGCAGCTTAGCGCAGGGGGCTCGGGATGAGCAGTTCTTC
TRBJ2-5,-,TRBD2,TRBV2,CASSADQWLAGGLQETQYF,TGTGCCAGCAGTGCAGACCAGTGGCTAGCGGGGGGTCTTCAAGAGACCCAGTACTTC
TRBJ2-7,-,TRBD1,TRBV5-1,CASRGQGAYEQYF,TGCGCCAGCAGGGGACAGGGGGCATACGAGCAGTACTTC
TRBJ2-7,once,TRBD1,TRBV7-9,CASRQTGGTYEQYF,TGTGCCAGCAGACAAACAGGGGGTACCTACGAGCAGTACTTC
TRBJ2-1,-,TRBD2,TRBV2,CASSEAGGNLNEQFF,TGTGCCAGCAGTGAGGCGGGGGGCAATTTAAATGAGCAGTTCTTC
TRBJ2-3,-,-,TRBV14,CATGDTRTDTQYF,TGTGCCACCGGGGACACGCGCACAGATACGCAGTATTTT
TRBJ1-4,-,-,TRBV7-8,CASSPLGEKLFF,TGTGCCAGCAGCCCCCTCGGGGAAAAACTGTTTTTT
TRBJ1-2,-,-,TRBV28,CASGIPGGIYGYTF,TGTGCCAGCGGGATACCTGGTGGGATCTATGGCTACACCTTC
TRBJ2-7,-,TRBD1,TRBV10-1,CASSEQGLAYEQYF,TGCGCCAGCAGTGAACAGGGGCTAGCCTACGAGCAGTACTTC
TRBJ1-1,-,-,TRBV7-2,CASSLSGTQNEAFF,TGTGCCAGCAGCCTCTCCGGGACACAAAATGAAGCTTTCTTT
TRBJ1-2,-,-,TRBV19,CASSNNYGYTF,TGTGCCAGTAGTAATAACTATGGCTACACCTTC
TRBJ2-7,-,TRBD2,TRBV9,CASSVGTSGLGEQYF,TGTGCCAGCAGCGTAGGGACTAGCGGGTTAGGGGAGCAGTACTTC
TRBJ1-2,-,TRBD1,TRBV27,CASSLRQGVGYTF,TGTGCCAGCAGTCTCCGACAGGGGGTAGGCTACACCTTC
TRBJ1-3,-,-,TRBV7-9,CASSLSDSGNTIYF,TGTGCCAGCAGCCTAAGCGACTCTGGAAACACCATATATTTT
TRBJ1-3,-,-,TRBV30,CAWSEVITGNTIYF,TGTGCCTGGAGCGAGGTCATTACTGGAAACACCATATATTTT
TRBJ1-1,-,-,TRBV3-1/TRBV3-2,CASSRSNTEAFF,TGTGCCAGCAGCCGGTCGAACACTGAAGCTTTCTTT
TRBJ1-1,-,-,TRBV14,CASSQAENTEAFF,TGTGCCAGCAGCCAAGCTGAGAACACTGAAGCTTTCTTT
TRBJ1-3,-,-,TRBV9,CASRSSSGNTIYF,TGTGCCAGCAGGTCCAGCTCTGGAAACACCATATATTTT
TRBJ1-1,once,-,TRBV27,CASSLAANTEAFF,TGTGCCAGCAGTTTAGCGGCGAACACTGAAGCTTTCTTT
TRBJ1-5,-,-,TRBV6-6,CASSYSAQPQHF,TGTGCCAGCAGTTACTCGGCTCAGCCCCAGCATTTT
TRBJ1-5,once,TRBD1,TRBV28,CASSLLADRGRRSNQPQHF,TGTGCCAGCAGTTTATTAGCGGACAGGGGGCGCAGGAGCAATCAGCCCCAGCATTTT
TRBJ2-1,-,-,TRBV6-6,CASSPGQLNEQFF,TGTGCCAGCAGCCCCGGACAGCTCAATGAGCAGTTCTTC
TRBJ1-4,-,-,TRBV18,CASSPNGFQANEKLFF,TGTGCCAGCTCACCGAACGGTTTTCAGGCTAATGAAAAACTGTTTTTT
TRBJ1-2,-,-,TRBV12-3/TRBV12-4,CASSFRGKDGYTF,TGTGCCAGCAGTTTTCGGGGGAAGGATGGCTACACCTTC
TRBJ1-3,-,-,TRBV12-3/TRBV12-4,CASRRTIGNTIYF,TGTGCCAGCAGACGGACAATAGGAAACACCATATATTTT
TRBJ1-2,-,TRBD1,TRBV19,CASSTGTGYGYTF,TGTGCCAGTAGTACCGGGACAGGGTATGGCTACACCTTC
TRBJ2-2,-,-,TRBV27,CASSLHLQRVNTGELFF,TGTGCCAGCAGTTTACATCTCCAGCGGGTGAACACCGGGGAGCTGTTTTTT
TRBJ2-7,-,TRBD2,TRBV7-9,CASSLALAGGHEQYF,TGTGCCAGCAGCTTAGCGCTAGCGGGGGGCCACGAGCAGTACTTC
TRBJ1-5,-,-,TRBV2,CASSGQWQQPQHF,TGTGCCAGCAGTGGACAGTGGCAACAGCCCCAGCATTTT
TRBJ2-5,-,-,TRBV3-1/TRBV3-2,CASSQGPETQYF,TGTGCCAGCAGCCAAGGTCCAGAGACCCAGTACTTC
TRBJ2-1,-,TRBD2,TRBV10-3,CAISGAGGPNEQFF,TGTGCCATCAGTGGGGCGGGGGGGCCCAATGAGCAGTTCTTC
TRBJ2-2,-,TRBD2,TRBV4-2,CASSQGSLAGGPVTGELFF,TGTGCCAGCAGCCAAGGGAGCTTAGCGGGGGGGCCGGTCACCGGGGAGCTGTTTTTT
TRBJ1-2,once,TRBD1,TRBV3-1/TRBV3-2,CASSQRDRENGYTF,TGTGCCAGCAGCCAACGGGACAGAGAAAATGGCTACACCTTC